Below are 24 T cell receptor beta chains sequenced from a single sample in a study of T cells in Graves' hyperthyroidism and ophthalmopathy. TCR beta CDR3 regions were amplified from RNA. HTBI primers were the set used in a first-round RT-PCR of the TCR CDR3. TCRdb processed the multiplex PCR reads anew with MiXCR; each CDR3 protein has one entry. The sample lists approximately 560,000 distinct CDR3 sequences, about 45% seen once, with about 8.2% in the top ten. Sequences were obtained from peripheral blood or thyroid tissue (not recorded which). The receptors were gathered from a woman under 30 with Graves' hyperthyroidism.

For the CDR3, the DNA is TGTGCCACCAGTGATGGGACAGGAGGCTATGGCTACACCTTC. It yields the protein CATSDGTGGYGYTF. The chain recombines TRBV24-1 with TRBJ1-2; 8 bases match TRBD1. CDR1 is KGHDR and CDR2 is SFDVKD in the germline V gene. The trim removed 3 bases at V and 4 bases at J, leaving 3 bases unmatched. The CDR3 length is 14 residues.

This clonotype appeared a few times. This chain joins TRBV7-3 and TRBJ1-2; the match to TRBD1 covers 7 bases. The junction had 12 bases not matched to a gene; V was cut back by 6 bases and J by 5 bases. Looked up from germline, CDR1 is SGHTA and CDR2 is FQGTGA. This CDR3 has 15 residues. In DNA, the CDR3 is TGTGCCAGCAGTCTTGAGGGGGCAGATCTATATGGCTACACCTTC. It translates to CASSLEGADLYGYTF.

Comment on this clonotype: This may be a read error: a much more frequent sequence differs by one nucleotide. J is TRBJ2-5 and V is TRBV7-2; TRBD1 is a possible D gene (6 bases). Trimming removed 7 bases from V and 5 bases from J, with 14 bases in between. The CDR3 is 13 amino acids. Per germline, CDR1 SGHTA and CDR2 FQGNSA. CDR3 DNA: TGTGCCAGCACCCCGGGACATGGGGAGACCCAGTACTTC. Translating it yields CASTPGHGETQYF.

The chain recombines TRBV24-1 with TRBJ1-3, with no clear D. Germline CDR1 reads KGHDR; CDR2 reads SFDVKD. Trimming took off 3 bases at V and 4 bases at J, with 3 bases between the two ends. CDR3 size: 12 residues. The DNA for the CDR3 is TGTGCCACCAGTGATGCGGGAAACACCATATATTTT. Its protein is CATSDAGNTIYF.

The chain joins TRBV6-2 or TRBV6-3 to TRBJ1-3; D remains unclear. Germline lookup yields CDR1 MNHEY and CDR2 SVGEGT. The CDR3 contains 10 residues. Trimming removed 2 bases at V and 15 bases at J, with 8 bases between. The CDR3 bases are TGTGCCAGCAGTTACCTAGCGGGATATTTT. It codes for CASSYLAGYF.

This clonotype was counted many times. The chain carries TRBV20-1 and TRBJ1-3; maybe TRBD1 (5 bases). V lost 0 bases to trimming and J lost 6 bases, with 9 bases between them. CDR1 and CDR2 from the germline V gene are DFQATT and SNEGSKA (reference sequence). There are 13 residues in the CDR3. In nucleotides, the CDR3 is TGCAGTGCTAGAGATCCAGGGCTAAACACCATATATTTT. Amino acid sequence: CSARDPGLNTIYF.

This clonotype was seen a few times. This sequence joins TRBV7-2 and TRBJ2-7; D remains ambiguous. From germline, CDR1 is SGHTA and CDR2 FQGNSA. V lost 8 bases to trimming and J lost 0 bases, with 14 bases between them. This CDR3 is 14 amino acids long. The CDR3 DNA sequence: TGTGCCAGCGGACCGCCCCTTGGCTCCTACGAGCAGTACTTC. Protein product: CASGPPLGSYEQYF. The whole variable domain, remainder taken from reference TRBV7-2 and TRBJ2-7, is GAGVSQSPSNKVTEKGKDVELRCDPISGHTALYWYRQSLGQGLEFLIYFQGNSAPDKSGLPSDRFSAERTGGSVSTLTIQRTQQEDSAVYLCASGPPLGSYEQYFGPGTRLTVT.

The CDR3 is CASSFVASGNTIYF. The CDR3 DNA follows: TGTGCCAGCAGCTTTGTCGCCTCTGGAAACACCATATATTTT. The chain joins TRBV5-4 to TRBJ1-3; D not certain. V was pared by 2 bases and J by 0 bases, with 6 bases between. CDR3 length equals 14 residues. CDR1 is SGHNT, CDR2 YYREEE, per germline (reference sequence).

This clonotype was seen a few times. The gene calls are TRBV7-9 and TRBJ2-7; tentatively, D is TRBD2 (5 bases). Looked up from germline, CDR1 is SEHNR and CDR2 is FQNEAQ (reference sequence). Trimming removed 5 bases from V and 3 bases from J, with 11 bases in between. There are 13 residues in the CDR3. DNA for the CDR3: TGTGCCAGCAGCCGCGGGCCCCTCTACGAGCAGTACTTC. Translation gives CASSRGPLYEQYF.

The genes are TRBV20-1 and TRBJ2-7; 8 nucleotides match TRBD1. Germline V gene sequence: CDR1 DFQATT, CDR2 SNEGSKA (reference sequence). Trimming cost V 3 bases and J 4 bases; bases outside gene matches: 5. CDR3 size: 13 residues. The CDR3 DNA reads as TGCAGTGCTAGCTACAGGGGGTTTTACGAGCAGTACTTC. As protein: CSASYRGFYEQYF.

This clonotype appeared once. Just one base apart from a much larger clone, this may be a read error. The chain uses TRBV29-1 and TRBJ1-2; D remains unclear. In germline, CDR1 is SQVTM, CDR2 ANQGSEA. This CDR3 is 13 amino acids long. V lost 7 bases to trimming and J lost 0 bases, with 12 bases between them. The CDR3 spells CSAAGKANYGYTF. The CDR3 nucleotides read TGCAGCGCAGCCGGGAAAGCTAACTATGGCTACACCTTC.

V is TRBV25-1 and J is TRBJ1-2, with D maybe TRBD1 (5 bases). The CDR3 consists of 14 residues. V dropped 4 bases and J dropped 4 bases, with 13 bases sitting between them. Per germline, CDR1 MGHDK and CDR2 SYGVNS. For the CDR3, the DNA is TGTGCCAGCAGTGTAACCGGGACGGTCTATGGCTACACCTTC. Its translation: CASSVTGTVYGYTF.

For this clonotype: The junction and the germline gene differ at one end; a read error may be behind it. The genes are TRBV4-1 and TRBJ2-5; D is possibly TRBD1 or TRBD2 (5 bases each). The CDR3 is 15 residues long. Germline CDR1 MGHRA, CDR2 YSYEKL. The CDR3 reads CASSLMGTQQETQYF. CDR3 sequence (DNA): TGTGCCAGCAGCTTAATGGGGACCCAACAAGAGACCCAGTACTTC.

CDR3: CASSPKFGGWRYGYTF. CDR3 DNA: TGTGCCAGCAGCCCTAAATTCGGAGGATGGCGATATGGCTACACCTTC. This chain links TRBV2 with TRBJ1-2; D call uncertain. The V gene lost 6 bases and the J gene lost 5 bases, with 22 bases spanning the gap. Per the germline V gene, CDR1 is SNHLY and CDR2 is FYNNEI. The CDR3 is 16 amino acids.

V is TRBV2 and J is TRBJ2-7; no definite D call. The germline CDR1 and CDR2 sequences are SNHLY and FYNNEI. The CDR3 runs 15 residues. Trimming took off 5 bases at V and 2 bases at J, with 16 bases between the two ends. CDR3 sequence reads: CASSFGSTYAYEQYF. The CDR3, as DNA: TGTGCCAGCAGTTTCGGCAGCACCTACGCCTACGAGCAGTACTTC.

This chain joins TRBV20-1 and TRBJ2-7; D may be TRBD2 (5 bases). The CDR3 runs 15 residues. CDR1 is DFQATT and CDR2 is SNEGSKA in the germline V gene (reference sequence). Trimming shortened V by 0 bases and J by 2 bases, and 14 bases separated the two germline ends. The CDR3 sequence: CSARDGGRPTYEQYF. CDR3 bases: TGCAGTGCTAGAGATGGAGGCAGGCCAACCTACGAGCAGTACTTC.

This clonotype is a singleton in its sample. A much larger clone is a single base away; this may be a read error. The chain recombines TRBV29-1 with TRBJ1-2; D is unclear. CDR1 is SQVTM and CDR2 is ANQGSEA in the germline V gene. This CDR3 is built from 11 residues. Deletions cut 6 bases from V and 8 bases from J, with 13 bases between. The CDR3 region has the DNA TGCAGCGTCAGGCCTCTGCGGGGCTACACCTTC. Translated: CSVRPLRGYTF.

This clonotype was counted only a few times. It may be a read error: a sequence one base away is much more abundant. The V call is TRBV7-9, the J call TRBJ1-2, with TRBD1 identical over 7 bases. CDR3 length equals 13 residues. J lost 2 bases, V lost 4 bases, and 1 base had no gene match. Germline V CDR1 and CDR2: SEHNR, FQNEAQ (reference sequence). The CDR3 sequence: CASSWGQNYGYTF. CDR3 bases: TGTGCCAGCAGCTGGGGACAGAACTATGGCTACACCTTC.

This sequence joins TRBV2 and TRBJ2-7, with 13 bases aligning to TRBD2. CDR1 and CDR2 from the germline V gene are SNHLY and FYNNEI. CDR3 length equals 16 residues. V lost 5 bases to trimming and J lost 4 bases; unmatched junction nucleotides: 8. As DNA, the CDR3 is TGTGCCAGCAGTCAACTAGCGGGAGGGCCGGGTTACGAGCAGTACTTC. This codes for CASSQLAGGPGYEQYF.

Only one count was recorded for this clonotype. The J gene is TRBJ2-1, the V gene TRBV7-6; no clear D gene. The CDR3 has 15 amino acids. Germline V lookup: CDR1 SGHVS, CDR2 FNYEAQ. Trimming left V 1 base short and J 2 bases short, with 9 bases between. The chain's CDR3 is CASSLGAGAYNEQFF. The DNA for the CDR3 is TGTGCCAGCAGCTTAGGGGCAGGAGCCTACAATGAGCAGTTCTTC.

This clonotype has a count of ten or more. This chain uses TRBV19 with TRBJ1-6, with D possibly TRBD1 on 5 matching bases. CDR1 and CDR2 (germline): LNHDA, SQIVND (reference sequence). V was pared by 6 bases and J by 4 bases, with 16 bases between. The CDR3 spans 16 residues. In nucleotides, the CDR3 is TGTGCCAGTAGACGCACCCGGACACCTTATAATTCACCCCTCCACTTT. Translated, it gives CASRRTRTPYNSPLHF.

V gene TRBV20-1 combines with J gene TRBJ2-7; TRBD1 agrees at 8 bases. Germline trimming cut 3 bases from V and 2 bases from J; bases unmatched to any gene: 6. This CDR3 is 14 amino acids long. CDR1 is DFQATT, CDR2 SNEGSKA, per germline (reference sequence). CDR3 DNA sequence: TGCAGTGCTAGCCCGCGGGGACAGGCCTACGAGCAGTACTTC. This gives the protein CSASPRGQAYEQYF.

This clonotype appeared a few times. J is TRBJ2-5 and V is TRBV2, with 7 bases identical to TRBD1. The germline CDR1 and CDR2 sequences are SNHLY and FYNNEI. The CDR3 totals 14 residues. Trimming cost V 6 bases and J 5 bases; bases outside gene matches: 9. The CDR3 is CASRLQGMAETQYF. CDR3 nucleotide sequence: TGTGCCAGCAGACTACAGGGGATGGCTGAGACCCAGTACTTC.

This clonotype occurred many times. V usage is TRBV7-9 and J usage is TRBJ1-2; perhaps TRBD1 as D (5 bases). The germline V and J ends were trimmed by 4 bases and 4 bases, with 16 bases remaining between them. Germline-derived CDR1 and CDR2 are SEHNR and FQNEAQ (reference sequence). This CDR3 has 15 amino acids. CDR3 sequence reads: CASSSDGARRYGYTF. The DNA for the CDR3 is TGTGCCAGCAGCTCTGACGGGGCTCGGCGCTATGGCTACACCTTC.